This is a list of T cell receptor beta chains from one sample in a study of cytomegalovirus exposure and HLA in healthy donors. The protocol was immunoSEQ multiplex PCR, while the TCRdb copy is restricted to in-frame clones and leaves out a portion. The sample carries about 210,000 clones, approximately 80% recorded once. The specimen sequenced was PBMCs. The receptors here all came from a man between 25 and 39 years old in good health and CMV-seronegative. The CDR3 runs from the conserved cysteine through the conserved F or W. Fields, in order: clone size, D gene, V gene, J gene, CDR3 DNA, CDR3 protein. D genes are given only for firm matches. The size of a clone is reported for some rows only, either as once, few or many, or as a class for expanded clones.

abundance: -; d_gene: TRBD1; v_gene: TRBV4-1; j_gene: TRBJ1-5; CDR3nt: TGCGCCAGCAGCCTAGGACAGGGGGGCAATCAGCCCCAGCATTTT; CDR3aa: CASSLGQGGNQPQHF
abundance: once; d_gene: TRBD1; v_gene: TRBV7-9; j_gene: TRBJ1-1; CDR3nt: TGTGCCAGCAGCCTGATCTGGACAGGGAGTAACACTGAAGCTTTCTTT; CDR3aa: CASSLIWTGSNTEAFF
abundance: -; d_gene: TRBD1; v_gene: TRBV5-1; j_gene: TRBJ1-3; CDR3nt: TGCGCCAGCAGCCCCGAGGGACAGGGCCGCAGAAACACCATATATTTT; CDR3aa: CASSPEGQGRRNTIYF
abundance: -; d_gene: TRBD2; v_gene: TRBV7-6; j_gene: TRBJ2-1; CDR3nt: TGTGCCAGCAGCTTAGGTAGCGGGGGGGCCGGTGAGCAGTTCTTC; CDR3aa: CASSLGSGGAGEQFF
abundance: -; d_gene: TRBD1; v_gene: TRBV6-5; j_gene: TRBJ1-6; CDR3nt: TGTGCCAGCAGTTTACAGGGGAATAATTCACCCCTCCACTTT; CDR3aa: CASSLQGNNSPLHF
abundance: few; d_gene: -; v_gene: TRBV7-9; j_gene: TRBJ1-1; CDR3nt: TGTGCCAGCAGCTTAAAGCTAGTGAACACTGAAGCTTTCTTT; CDR3aa: CASSLKLVNTEAFF
abundance: -; d_gene: -; v_gene: TRBV13; j_gene: TRBJ2-2; CDR3nt: TGTGCCAGCAGCTTAGAACGGGGATACACCGGGGAGCTGTTTTTT; CDR3aa: CASSLERGYTGELFF
abundance: -; d_gene: -; v_gene: TRBV2; j_gene: TRBJ2-3; CDR3nt: TGTGCCAGCAGCTCCCAGGGTCCAGATACGCAGTATTTT; CDR3aa: CASSSQGPDTQYF
abundance: -; d_gene: -; v_gene: TRBV19; j_gene: TRBJ1-1; CDR3nt: TGTGCCAGTAGTATAGCAGGGTTCGAAGCTTTCTTT; CDR3aa: CASSIAGFEAFF
abundance: -; d_gene: -; v_gene: TRBV18; j_gene: TRBJ1-5; CDR3nt: TGTGCCAGCTCACCACCCATACGGGAGGGTAATCAGCCCCAGCATTTT; CDR3aa: CASSPPIREGNQPQHF
abundance: -; d_gene: TRBD2; v_gene: TRBV28; j_gene: TRBJ2-3; CDR3nt: TGTGCCAGCAGTTCACCTAGCGGTCTCCGCACAGATACGCAGTATTTT; CDR3aa: CASSSPSGLRTDTQYF
abundance: -; d_gene: TRBD1; v_gene: TRBV29-1; j_gene: TRBJ2-1; CDR3nt: TGCAGCGTGGACAGGGGCTTCCTTTACAATGAGCAGTTCTTC; CDR3aa: CSVDRGFLYNEQFF
abundance: -; d_gene: -; v_gene: TRBV2; j_gene: TRBJ2-5; CDR3nt: TGTGCCAGCAGTCCCTTGAGCGGGCTTGAGTACTTC; CDR3aa: CASSPLSGLEYF
abundance: -; d_gene: TRBD2; v_gene: TRBV9; j_gene: TRBJ2-5; CDR3nt: TGTGCCAGCAGCGTAGTCCCTAGCGGGGGTCAAGAGACCCAGTACTTC; CDR3aa: CASSVVPSGGQETQYF
abundance: -; d_gene: TRBD2; v_gene: TRBV15; j_gene: TRBJ2-3; CDR3nt: TGTGCCACCAGCAGAGTTCGGCTAGCGGGGGGGAGGGCGGATACGCAGTATTTT; CDR3aa: CATSRVRLAGGRADTQYF
abundance: -; d_gene: TRBD1; v_gene: TRBV7-9; j_gene: TRBJ1-2; CDR3nt: TGTGCCAGCAGCTTAGCGCTAAGGGGGCATTATGGCTACACCTTC; CDR3aa: CASSLALRGHYGYTF
abundance: once; d_gene: -; v_gene: TRBV6-6; j_gene: TRBJ2-7; CDR3nt: TGTGCCAGCAGTTACGGCAACTCCTACGAGCAGTACTTC; CDR3aa: CASSYGNSYEQYF
abundance: -; d_gene: -; v_gene: TRBV27; j_gene: TRBJ2-1; CDR3nt: TGTGCCAGCAGTCTGGGAGCTTGCCTTCAGTTCTTC; CDR3aa: CASSLGACLQFF
abundance: -; d_gene: TRBD1; v_gene: TRBV6-1; j_gene: TRBJ2-2; CDR3nt: TGTGCCAGCAGTAAAGACTACAGGGGAGCTAACTCCGGAACCGGGGAGCTGTTTTTT; CDR3aa: CASSKDYRGANSGTGELFF
abundance: -; d_gene: -; v_gene: TRBV4-2; j_gene: TRBJ2-7; CDR3nt: TGTGCCAGCAGCCAAGAAGGCGGGGTAGGCGAGCAGTACTTC; CDR3aa: CASSQEGGVGEQYF
abundance: once; d_gene: -; v_gene: TRBV2; j_gene: TRBJ2-5; CDR3nt: TGTGCCAGCAGTGGACTACAACCCATCCAAGAGACCCAGTACTTC; CDR3aa: CASSGLQPIQETQYF
abundance: -; d_gene: -; v_gene: TRBV7-9; j_gene: TRBJ2-7; CDR3nt: TGTGCCAGCAGCCAGGTGGGGGGCTACGAGCAGTACTTC; CDR3aa: CASSQVGGYEQYF
abundance: -; d_gene: TRBD1; v_gene: TRBV2; j_gene: TRBJ2-3; CDR3nt: TGTGCCAGCAGTGCGTCCAGGGGGCCAGGAGATACGCAGTATTTT; CDR3aa: CASSASRGPGDTQYF
abundance: -; d_gene: -; v_gene: TRBV7-9; j_gene: TRBJ2-7; CDR3nt: TGTGCCAGCAGCTTCTCTTCCGGCGAGCAGTACTTC; CDR3aa: CASSFSSGEQYF
abundance: -; d_gene: -; v_gene: TRBV30; j_gene: TRBJ2-7; CDR3nt: TGTGCCTGGAGTGTACAGGGTAGCACGGCCTACGAGCAGTACTTC; CDR3aa: CAWSVQGSTAYEQYF
abundance: -; d_gene: -; v_gene: TRBV13; j_gene: TRBJ2-1; CDR3nt: TGTGCCAGCAGCTTAGGGCGCCCTAGCCCCTACAATGAGCAGTTCTTC; CDR3aa: CASSLGRPSPYNEQFF
abundance: few; d_gene: TRBD1; v_gene: TRBV2; j_gene: TRBJ1-5; CDR3nt: TGTGCCAGCAGTCAAGACAGGGTTAACAATCAGCCCCAGCATTTT; CDR3aa: CASSQDRVNNQPQHF
abundance: -; d_gene: TRBD2; v_gene: TRBV7-6; j_gene: TRBJ2-7; CDR3nt: TGTGCCAGCAGCTCAGCTCCGGGACTAGCAGCCTACGAGCAGTACTTC; CDR3aa: CASSSAPGLAAYEQYF
abundance: once; d_gene: TRBD1; v_gene: TRBV2; j_gene: TRBJ1-2; CDR3nt: TGTGCCAGCACCCCCCCGGGACAGGCCTCTATGTATGGCTACACCTTC; CDR3aa: CASTPPGQASMYGYTF
abundance: -; d_gene: -; v_gene: TRBV7-6; j_gene: TRBJ1-2; CDR3nt: TGTGCCAGCAGCTTAGATCACAGGGAATGCTATGGCTACACCTTC; CDR3aa: CASSLDHRECYGYTF
abundance: few; d_gene: TRBD1; v_gene: TRBV7-8; j_gene: TRBJ2-5; CDR3nt: TGTGCCAGCAGCTTATCCACAGGGGGACAAGAGACCCAGTACTTC; CDR3aa: CASSLSTGGQETQYF
abundance: -; d_gene: -; v_gene: TRBV5-4; j_gene: TRBJ2-2; CDR3nt: TGTGCCAGCAGCTTGGCCGGCGGTACCGGGGAGCTGTTTTTT; CDR3aa: CASSLAGGTGELFF
abundance: -; d_gene: TRBD1; v_gene: TRBV7-8; j_gene: TRBJ2-6; CDR3nt: TGTGCCAGCAGCAGCAGGGGGTCTGGGGCCAGCGTCCTGACTTTC; CDR3aa: CASSSRGSGASVLTF
abundance: -; d_gene: TRBD2; v_gene: TRBV28; j_gene: TRBJ2-7; CDR3nt: TGTGCCAGCAGTTTATCTAGCGGCTCCTACGAGCAGTACTTC; CDR3aa: CASSLSSGSYEQYF
abundance: -; d_gene: -; v_gene: TRBV6-1; j_gene: TRBJ2-7; CDR3nt: TGTGCCACCACGGGGGTTTCCGACGAGCAGTACTTC; CDR3aa: CATTGVSDEQYF
abundance: few; d_gene: -; v_gene: TRBV18; j_gene: TRBJ2-7; CDR3nt: TGTGCCAGCTCACCGGGGGGAGTCCCCTACGAGCAGTACTTC; CDR3aa: CASSPGGVPYEQYF
abundance: -; d_gene: -; v_gene: TRBV6-6; j_gene: TRBJ2-5; CDR3nt: TGTGCCAGCAGAACACAAGAGACCCAGTACTTC; CDR3aa: CASRTQETQYF
abundance: -; d_gene: -; v_gene: TRBV4-1; j_gene: TRBJ1-6; CDR3nt: TGCGCCAGCAGCCAAGTTGTCCCAGGTTCACCCCTCCACTTT; CDR3aa: CASSQVVPGSPLHF
abundance: -; d_gene: -; v_gene: TRBV10-3; j_gene: TRBJ1-1; CDR3nt: TGTGCCATCGGCCCAGGGGACACTGAAGCTTTCTTT; CDR3aa: CAIGPGDTEAFF
abundance: -; d_gene: -; v_gene: TRBV7-9; j_gene: TRBJ1-1; CDR3nt: TGTGCCAGCAGCTTGGCCCAGGGGCGGAACACTGAAGCTTTCTTT; CDR3aa: CASSLAQGRNTEAFF
abundance: -; d_gene: -; v_gene: TRBV27; j_gene: TRBJ1-1; CDR3nt: TGTGCCAGCAAGGGAGTGTTCGAGACTTTCTTT; CDR3aa: CASKGVFETFF
abundance: -; d_gene: TRBD1; v_gene: TRBV2; j_gene: TRBJ2-1; CDR3nt: TGTGCCAGCAGGACAGGGGGTGCCTACAATGAGCAGTTCTTC; CDR3aa: CASRTGGAYNEQFF
abundance: -; d_gene: TRBD2; v_gene: TRBV19; j_gene: TRBJ2-3; CDR3nt: TGTGCCAGTTCTCCCGGACTAGCTTTCACAGATACGCAGTATTTT; CDR3aa: CASSPGLAFTDTQYF
abundance: -; d_gene: TRBD2; v_gene: TRBV2; j_gene: TRBJ2-7; CDR3nt: TGTGCCAGCAGTGGACTAGCGGCCTACGAGCAGTACTTC; CDR3aa: CASSGLAAYEQYF
abundance: once; d_gene: TRBD2; v_gene: TRBV5-8; j_gene: TRBJ2-3; CDR3nt: TGTGCCAGCAGCTTGGGGGCTAGCGGGGGGCCGAGCACAGATACGCAGTATTTT; CDR3aa: CASSLGASGGPSTDTQYF
abundance: -; d_gene: TRBD1; v_gene: TRBV29-1; j_gene: TRBJ2-5; CDR3nt: TGCAGCGTTGAATGGGGTTCGACAGGGCTCGAGACCCAGTACTTC; CDR3aa: CSVEWGSTGLETQYF
abundance: -; d_gene: -; v_gene: TRBV28; j_gene: TRBJ2-2; CDR3nt: TGTGCCAGCAGGATCGGGGGGCAGTGGACCGGGGAGCTGTTTTTT; CDR3aa: CASRIGGQWTGELFF
abundance: -; d_gene: TRBD1; v_gene: TRBV9; j_gene: TRBJ2-3; CDR3nt: TGTGCCAGCAGCGTAGAGGGACAGTTTAGCACAGATACGCAGTATTTT; CDR3aa: CASSVEGQFSTDTQYF
abundance: -; d_gene: TRBD1; v_gene: TRBV5-6; j_gene: TRBJ1-2; CDR3nt: TGTGCCAGCAGACCGGACAGGGTCTATGGCTACACCTTC; CDR3aa: CASRPDRVYGYTF
abundance: -; d_gene: -; v_gene: TRBV7-9; j_gene: TRBJ1-2; CDR3nt: TGTTCCAGCAGCTTTGGGGATGCGGGAGGCTACACCTTC; CDR3aa: CSSSFGDAGGYTF
abundance: -; d_gene: TRBD2; v_gene: TRBV19; j_gene: TRBJ2-7; CDR3nt: TGTGCCAGTAGTATAGGGGGGGGATCCTACGAGCAGTACTTC; CDR3aa: CASSIGGGSYEQYF
abundance: -; d_gene: -; v_gene: TRBV28; j_gene: TRBJ1-5; CDR3nt: TGTGCCAGCAGCCTCCAGGGGTTTAATCAGCCCCAGCATTTT; CDR3aa: CASSLQGFNQPQHF
abundance: -; d_gene: TRBD2; v_gene: TRBV6-5; j_gene: TRBJ2-3; CDR3nt: TGTGCCACCAAATGGGGGGGAACAGATACGCAGTATTTT; CDR3aa: CATKWGGTDTQYF
abundance: -; d_gene: -; v_gene: TRBV11-3; j_gene: TRBJ2-7; CDR3nt: TGTGCCAGCAGCTTAGATCCAGGCTACGAGCAGTACTTC; CDR3aa: CASSLDPGYEQYF
abundance: -; d_gene: TRBD2; v_gene: TRBV7-2; j_gene: TRBJ2-5; CDR3nt: TGTGCCAGCAGCTGGACTAGCGGGGGGGTTGAGCGAGAGACCCAGTACTTC; CDR3aa: CASSWTSGGVERETQYF
abundance: -; d_gene: -; v_gene: TRBV2; j_gene: TRBJ1-2; CDR3nt: TGTGCCAGCAGTGAAGGACAGTCGGTATATGGCTACACCTTC; CDR3aa: CASSEGQSVYGYTF
abundance: -; d_gene: -; v_gene: TRBV7-3; j_gene: TRBJ2-2; CDR3nt: TGTGCCAGCAGCTTCCAGGGGAGCGGGGAGCTGTTTTTT; CDR3aa: CASSFQGSGELFF
abundance: once; d_gene: TRBD1; v_gene: TRBV28; j_gene: TRBJ1-2; CDR3nt: TGTGCCAGCAGTCCACTAACCCCCGCAGGGGGGCGAACCTTC; CDR3aa: CASSPLTPAGGRTF
abundance: -; d_gene: -; v_gene: TRBV28; j_gene: TRBJ2-7; CDR3nt: TGTGCCAGCAGTGGCGTTACCGGGACAACTTACGGCGAGCAGTACTTC; CDR3aa: CASSGVTGTTYGEQYF
abundance: -; d_gene: -; v_gene: TRBV28; j_gene: TRBJ2-7; CDR3nt: TGTGCCAGCAGTTTGACAGCTCTGGCCTCCTACGAGCAGTACTTC; CDR3aa: CASSLTALASYEQYF